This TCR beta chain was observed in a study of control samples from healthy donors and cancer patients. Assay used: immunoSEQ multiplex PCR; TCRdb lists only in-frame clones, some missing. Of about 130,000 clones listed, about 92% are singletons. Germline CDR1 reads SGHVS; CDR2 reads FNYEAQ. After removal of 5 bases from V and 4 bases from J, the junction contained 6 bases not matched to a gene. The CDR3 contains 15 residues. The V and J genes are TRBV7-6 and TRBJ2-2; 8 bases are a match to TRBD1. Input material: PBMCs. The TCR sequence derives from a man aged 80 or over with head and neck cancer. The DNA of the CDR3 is TGTGCCAGCAGCCCGGCACAGGGGGGCACCGGGGAGCTGTTTTTT. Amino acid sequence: CASSPAQGGTGELFF.